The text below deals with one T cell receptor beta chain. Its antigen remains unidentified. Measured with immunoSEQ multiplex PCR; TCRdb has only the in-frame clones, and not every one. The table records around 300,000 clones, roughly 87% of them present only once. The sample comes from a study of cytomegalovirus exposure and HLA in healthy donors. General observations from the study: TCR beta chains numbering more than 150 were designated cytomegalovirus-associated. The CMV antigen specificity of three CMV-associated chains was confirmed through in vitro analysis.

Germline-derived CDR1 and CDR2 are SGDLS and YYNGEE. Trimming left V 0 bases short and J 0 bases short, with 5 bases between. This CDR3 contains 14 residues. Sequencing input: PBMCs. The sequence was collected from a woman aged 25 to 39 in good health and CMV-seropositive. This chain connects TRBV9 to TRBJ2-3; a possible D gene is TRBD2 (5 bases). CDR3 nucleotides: TGTGCCAGCAGCGTAGCTAGCAGCACAGATACGCAGTATTTT. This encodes CASSVASSTDTQYF.